The following is a T cell receptor beta chain sequence with its context. As yet, its antigen is unknown. Described time point: blood 4 weeks post-SBRT, at nephrectomy. The treatment denotes: 15 Gy SBRT to primary tumor, nephrectomy 4 weeks later. Nephrectomy followed 15 Gy stereotactic body radiation by 4 weeks. This sample is drawn from a study of radiation and T cells in renal cell carcinoma. Overall study results and limits: From baseline, blood top tumor clonotypes peaked at 2 weeks post-radiation.

Method: immunoSEQ multiplex PCR; TCRdb's copy keeps in-frame clones and lacks some. The sample shows about 83,000 clones, approximately 87% of them seen only once. The sequencing used blood, collected from a patient whose treatment included radiotherapy and nephrectomy. The clonotype comes from a woman aged 55-69 years with renal cell carcinoma.

The chain's CDR3 is CASSLGSDRARGYTF. The CDR3 DNA reads as TGTGCCAGCAGTTTAGGGTCCGACAGGGCTAGAGGCTACACCTTC. This rearrangement joins TRBV28 to TRBJ1-2; 7 bases align to TRBD1. Losses at the gene ends were 2 bases for V and 8 bases for J; bases not matched to a gene: 11. Germline CDR1 and CDR2: MDHEN and SYDVKM. The CDR3 spans 15 residues.